This TCR beta chain is drawn from a study of blood T cell repertoires in COVID-19. Study-wide context: In each case, the material was cDNA or gDNA derived from T cells, B-cell-depleted T cells, or PBMCs.

Germline CDR1 and CDR2: SQVTM and ANQGSEA. V shed 3 bases and J 3 bases; nucleotides not matched to a gene: 2. There are 13 residues in the CDR3. The data were produced by immunoSEQ multiplex PCR, yet TCRdb's version contains in-frame clones alone and is incomplete. The sample shows 150,000 to 190,000 clones, more than 65% of them seen only once. The sequencing input was peripheral blood. The receptor was derived from a woman between 45 and 60 years old with acute or convalescent COVID-19. The V gene is TRBV29-1, the J gene TRBJ2-3; 8 bases match TRBD2. The CDR3 DNA sequence: TGCAGCGTTGACAGCGGGAGTACAGATACGCAGTATTTT. This translates into CSVDSGSTDTQYF.